This TCR beta chain was sequenced in a study of response to subunit inactivated influenza vaccine. TCRdb re-called the RT-PCR reads with MiXCR, one entry per CDR3 protein. The data show about 570,000 distinct CDR3 sequences, with about 10% seen just once and around 10% held by the top ten. This CDR3 has 15 residues. J was trimmed by 4 bases and V by 4 bases; bases with no gene match: 6. The same sample was also used in a study of T cells expressing NK-cell markers. From that second work: Beta-chain TCR cDNA was generated via 5'RACE template switching with UMIs. Several donors likewise had their CD3+CD56-NKG2C+ fraction led by these clonotypes.

Sequences were derived from PBMCs from blood, sampled on the day of vaccination. The receptor was isolated from a middle-aged man who received an inactivated influenza vaccine. The chain couples TRBV23-1 to TRBJ2-7; 11 positions match TRBD1. TRBV23-1 is an ORF, and what it does is uncertain. The CDR3 loop reads CASSRDRGFYYEQYF. In DNA, the CDR3 is TGCGCCAGCAGTCGGGACAGGGGGTTTTATTACGAGCAGTACTTC.